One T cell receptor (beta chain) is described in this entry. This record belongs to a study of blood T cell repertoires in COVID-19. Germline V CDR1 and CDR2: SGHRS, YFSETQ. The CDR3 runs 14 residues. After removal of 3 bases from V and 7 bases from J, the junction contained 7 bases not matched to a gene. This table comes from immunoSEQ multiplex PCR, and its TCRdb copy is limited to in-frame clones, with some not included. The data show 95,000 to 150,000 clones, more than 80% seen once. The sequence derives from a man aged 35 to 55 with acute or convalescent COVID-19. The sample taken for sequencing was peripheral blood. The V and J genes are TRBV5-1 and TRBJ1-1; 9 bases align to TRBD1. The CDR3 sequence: CASSSTGGAYEAFF. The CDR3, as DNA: TGCGCCAGCAGCTCTACAGGGGGCGCATATGAAGCTTTCTTT.